This T cell receptor beta chain was captured by sequencing in a study of T cell repertoires in cytomegalovirus infection (dated by TCRdb to the late 2010s). Regarding the research as a whole: Because public TCR beta signatures pointed to carriage of CMV infection together with the matching HLA type, the HLA type of each donor mattered for the analysis. Results the study describes overall, beyond this receptor: The ex vivo response was dominated by HLA-C-restricted CMV-specific TCR beta clonotypes, which also provided the single most frequent clonotype in two of eight donors. Carriers of CMV infection plus the relevant HLA type were discriminated by the cumulative frequency of public TCR beta family members in the study cohort and in an independent roughly 400-donor cohort.

As to this clonotype: Its antigen target is currently unknown. No base quality information exists; no much larger clone differs at one position.

The data were produced on an Illumina HiSeq 1500. The public reads were run again by TCRdb, first through fastp at Q25 and then through MiXCR, and only productive beta chains were kept. Each CDR3 protein appears once, grouped with its most common genes and DNA. Across this sample there are nearly 70,000 distinct CDR3 sequences, with under 25% seen only once. In total, the top ten clones hold 60% to 85% of the sample. Sequences MNHEY (CDR1) and SVGEGT (CDR2) are obtained from the germline V gene. V and J are truncated by 9 bases and 1 base respectively, leaving an intervening sequence of 15 bases. The CDR3, cysteine through phenylalanine, is 14 amino acids long. Here the CDR3 DNA is all that survives: 42 bases in frame from base 1.

Sequenced input: PBMCs, sequenced either directly or after in vitro stimulation (not recorded which). The sequence links TRBV6-2 or TRBV6-3 to TRBJ1-2; perhaps TRBD1 is the D gene, with 6 bases matching. The receptor comes from a human donor in good health (CMV status not recorded). Some clones in this sample may be carry-over from other donors' samples. The sequenced DNA: TGTGCCAGTCGACAGGCCAGGGGTAACTATGGCTACACCTTC. Translation gives CASRQARGNYGYTF.